This T cell receptor beta chain stems from a study of blood T cell repertoires in COVID-19. Study-wide background: Acute and convalescent COVID-19 specimens originated in the United States, Italy and Spain. In each case, the material was cDNA or gDNA derived from T cells, B-cell-depleted T cells, or PBMCs.

As handled by the study authors: Amplification of reference gene primers provided the estimated nucleated cell counts. Here immunoSEQ multiplex PCR was the method, and the copy in TCRdb shows in-frame clones only, minus some. V, J and clone size reflect that table, while D and trimming were determined from the DNA. The table shows around 77,000 clones, with approximately 90% occurring only once. The germline V gene has CDR1 MDHEN and CDR2 SYDVKM. V lost 4 bases to trimming and J lost 2 bases, with 14 bases between them. The CDR3 has 15 amino acids. What was sequenced was peripheral blood. This TCR came from a man aged 65 to 79 with active or convalescent COVID-19. V and J are TRBV28 and TRBJ1-2; D gene unclear. CDR3 residues: CASSSPSFANYGYTF. CDR3 DNA sequence: TGTGCCAGCAGTTCCCCGTCGTTCGCGAACTATGGCTACACCTTC.